This T cell receptor (beta chain) was observed in a study of blood T cell repertoires in COVID-19. The CDR3 runs to 18 residues. J was trimmed by 1 base and V by 4 bases; bases with no gene match: 6. CDR1 is SNHLY and CDR2 is FYNNEI in the germline V gene. In its sample, this clone was seen a few times. Cohorts were based on clinical histories the participants reported. TCRdb's table, derived via immunoSEQ multiplex PCR, lists solely in-frame clones and lacks some. The sample has more than 200,000 clones, 87% seen once; the top ten hold over 6%. Sequenced: PBMCs or T cells enriched from blood (not recorded which). The V call is TRBV2, the J call TRBJ2-2; 13 bases agree with TRBD2. The sequence was obtained from a woman aged 25-40 years with acute COVID-19. Here the CDR3 DNA reads TGTGCCAGCAGTGCCGGACTAGCGGGAGACTTGAACACCGGGGAGCTGTTTTTT. Translated: CASSAGLAGDLNTGELFF.